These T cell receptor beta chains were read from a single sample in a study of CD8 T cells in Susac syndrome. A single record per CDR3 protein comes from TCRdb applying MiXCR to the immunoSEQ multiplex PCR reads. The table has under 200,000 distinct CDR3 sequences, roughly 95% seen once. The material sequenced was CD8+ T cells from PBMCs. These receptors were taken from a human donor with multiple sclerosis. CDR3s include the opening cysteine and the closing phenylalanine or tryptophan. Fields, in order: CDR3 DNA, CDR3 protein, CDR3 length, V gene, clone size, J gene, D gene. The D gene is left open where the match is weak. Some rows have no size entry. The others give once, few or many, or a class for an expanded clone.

TGTGCCAGCAGCCAAGGGCCTAGCGGGAGGGACTACGAGCAGTACTTC | CASSQGPSGRDYEQYF | 16 | TRBV3-1 | . | TRBJ2-7 | TRBD2
TGCGCCAGCAGCCTCCGGACAGGCCGGAGCTCCTACAATGAGCAGTTCTTC | CASSLRTGRSSYNEQFF | 17 | TRBV5-1 | once | TRBJ2-1 | TRBD1
TGCAGCGTCGTACTTCTATGGCGGGAGGCCGGCCCCTACGAGCAGTACTTC | CSVVLLWREAGPYEQYF | 17 | TRBV29-1 | once | TRBJ2-7 | TRBD2
TGTGCCACCGGAGTGAGCGGACAGCCCCACCTCACAGATACGCAGTATTTT | CATGVSGQPHLTDTQYF | 17 | TRBV24-1 | . | TRBJ2-3 | .
TGTGCCACCAGCAGCGGGAGGCCAATTTACAATGAGCAGTTCTTC | CATSSGRPIYNEQFF | 15 | TRBV15 | . | TRBJ2-1 | TRBD2
TGTGCCAGCAGCTTGGAACCAGGGACAGGGGGCATAATCTACGAGCAGTACTTC | CASSLEPGTGGIIYEQYF | 18 | TRBV5-6 | . | TRBJ2-7 | TRBD1
TGTGCCTGGAGTGTACCGGGGGCTAGCGTATCCTACGAGCAGTACTTC | CAWSVPGASVSYEQYF | 16 | TRBV30 | . | TRBJ2-7 | .
TGTGCCAGCAGTTTATCCGGTGTAGCCTACGAGCAGTACTTC | CASSLSGVAYEQYF | 14 | TRBV12-3/TRBV12-4 | . | TRBJ2-7 | .
TGTGCCAGCAGTCTAGACAGGGGCAACGAGCAGTACTTC | CASSLDRGNEQYF | 13 | TRBV6-5 | few | TRBJ2-7 | TRBD1
TGTGCCAGCAGTTTACCTGGGGGCCTTATAGCCAAAAACATTCAGTACTTC | CASSLPGGLIAKNIQYF | 17 | TRBV12-3/TRBV12-4 | . | TRBJ2-4 | .
TGTGCCAGCAGTTTATCATGGCGGGAGGGCTGGGTCAAAAACATTCAGTACTTC | CASSLSWREGWVKNIQYF | 18 | TRBV28 | . | TRBJ2-4 | TRBD2
TGCGCCAGCAGTATTCAGGGGGCGAATGAGCAGTTCTTC | CASSIQGANEQFF | 13 | TRBV5-1 | . | TRBJ2-1 | TRBD1
TGTGCCAGCAGTCGCGACAGGGGAGTATTAAGTATAGGCAATCAGCCCCAGCATTTT | CASSRDRGVLSIGNQPQHF | 19 | TRBV6-1 | . | TRBJ1-5 | TRBD1
TGTGCCAGCAGCTGGACAGCCTACGAGCAGTACTTC | CASSWTAYEQYF | 12 | TRBV11-2 | few | TRBJ2-7 | .
TGTGCCAGCAGTGTAGCGGACTACACAGATACGCAGTATTTT | CASSVADYTDTQYF | 14 | TRBV27 | . | TRBJ2-3 | .
TGTGCCAGCAGTTTCGCGGGAGTGGGAGAGACCCAGTACTTC | CASSFAGVGETQYF | 14 | TRBV28 | . | TRBJ2-5 | TRBD2
TGTGCCAGCATACCCAGCTCGGGTCCCACCTTGGATGAAGCTTTCTTT | CASIPSSGPTLDEAFF | 16 | TRBV27 | . | TRBJ1-1 | .
TGTGCCAGCAGCCAAGCAACCGGAGAGACCCAGTACTTC | CASSQATGETQYF | 13 | TRBV3-1 | . | TRBJ2-5 | .
TGTGCCAGCAGTTTATTGTCGAACCTCCAAGAGACCCAGTACTTC | CASSLLSNLQETQYF | 15 | TRBV28 | . | TRBJ2-5 | .
TGTGCCAGCAGCTTAATTTCACCTCTAACAGGGAGGGTAAATGAGCAGTTCTTC | CASSLISPLTGRVNEQFF | 18 | TRBV11-2 | once | TRBJ2-1 | .
TGTGCTAGTGGTAATCCAGGGTCCGGTGGAAACACCATATATTTT | CASGNPGSGGNTIYF | 15 | TRBV12-5 | . | TRBJ1-3 | .
TGTGCCAGCAGCAAGGGACAAACTAGCGGGAGGATCTCCTACGAGCAGTACTTC | CASSKGQTSGRISYEQYF | 18 | TRBV11-2 | . | TRBJ2-7 | TRBD2
TGTGCCAGCAGTTTATACTCCAGCTCCTACAATGAGCAGTTCTTC | CASSLYSSSYNEQFF | 15 | TRBV27 | . | TRBJ2-1 | .
TGTGCCAGTACTGAAATCGAGGACACTGAAGCTTTCTTT | CASTEIEDTEAFF | 13 | TRBV7-9 | . | TRBJ1-1 | .
TGTGCCAGCAGCTCCCTCCGGCAGGGGCTCAGGAATGAGCAGTTCTTC | CASSSLRQGLRNEQFF | 16 | TRBV7-9 | . | TRBJ2-1 | .
TGTGCCGGCATCCTAGACCCGGTTAGCGGGAGCAAGGGTGATGAGCAGTTCTTC | CAGILDPVSGSKGDEQFF | 18 | TRBV7-4 | . | TRBJ2-1 | TRBD2
TGTGCCAGCAGCTCCCGACAGGGCCGGGAGACCCAGTACTTC | CASSSRQGRETQYF | 14 | TRBV14 | . | TRBJ2-5 | TRBD1
TGTGCCAGCAGCCCGACAGGGGGAAACTATGGCTACACCTTC | CASSPTGGNYGYTF | 14 | TRBV7-9 | . | TRBJ1-2 | TRBD1
TGTGCCAGCAGTGAAGCACGGACAGGGGTCTATGGCTACACCTTC | CASSEARTGVYGYTF | 15 | TRBV2 | . | TRBJ1-2 | TRBD1
TGTGCCAGCAGTACCCGAGGGATCTACGAGCAGTACTTC | CASSTRGIYEQYF | 13 | TRBV27 | . | TRBJ2-7 | .
TGCGCCAGCTGGGGGACTAGCGCGTACGAGCAGTACTTC | CASWGTSAYEQYF | 13 | TRBV10-2 | . | TRBJ2-7 | TRBD2
TGTGCCAGCAGCCACGGGACTAGCGTGAATGAGCAGTTCTTC | CASSHGTSVNEQFF | 14 | TRBV27 | . | TRBJ2-1 | TRBD2
TGCAGTGCCCCGACCAGGGGGCAGTACAATGAGCAGTTCTTC | CSAPTRGQYNEQFF | 14 | TRBV20-1 | . | TRBJ2-1 | TRBD1
TGTGCCAGCAGTCTAGCGGAAAATTACAATGAGCAGTTCTTC | CASSLAENYNEQFF | 14 | TRBV6-2/TRBV6-3 | . | TRBJ2-1 | TRBD2
TGTGCCAGCAGTCCCCTCGCAGGGGCCGCGGCTGAAGCTTTCTTT | CASSPLAGAAAEAFF | 15 | TRBV28 | . | TRBJ1-1 | .
TGTGCCAGCAGCTTGGGGACCGAAACAGGTGGCTACACCTTC | CASSLGTETGGYTF | 14 | TRBV13 | . | TRBJ1-2 | .
TGTGCCAGCAGCTTAATCACCGACATTCAGTACTTC | CASSLITDIQYF | 12 | TRBV5-6 | . | TRBJ2-4 | .
TGTGCCAGCAGCGACTCTTTAGCGGGGTTCACAGATACGCAGTATTTT | CASSDSLAGFTDTQYF | 16 | TRBV5-6 | . | TRBJ2-3 | TRBD2
TGTGCCAGCAGCCACCCTGCGGGGGCTGGCTACACCTTC | CASSHPAGAGYTF | 13 | TRBV3-1 | once | TRBJ1-2 | .
TGTGCCAGCTCACCTAACAATGAGCAGTTCTTC | CASSPNNEQFF | 11 | TRBV28 | few | TRBJ2-1 | .